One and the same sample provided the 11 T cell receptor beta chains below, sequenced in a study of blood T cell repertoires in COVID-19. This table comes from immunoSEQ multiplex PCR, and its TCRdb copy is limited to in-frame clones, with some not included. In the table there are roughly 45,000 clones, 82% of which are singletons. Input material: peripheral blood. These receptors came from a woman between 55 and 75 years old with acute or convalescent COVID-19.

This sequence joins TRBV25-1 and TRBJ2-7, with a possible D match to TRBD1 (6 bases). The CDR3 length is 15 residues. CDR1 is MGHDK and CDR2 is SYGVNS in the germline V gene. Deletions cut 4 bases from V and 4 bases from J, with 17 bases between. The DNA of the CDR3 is TGTGCCAGCAGTGGGACTTCCGGGACACAGTACGAGCAGTACTTC. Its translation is CASSGTSGTQYEQYF.

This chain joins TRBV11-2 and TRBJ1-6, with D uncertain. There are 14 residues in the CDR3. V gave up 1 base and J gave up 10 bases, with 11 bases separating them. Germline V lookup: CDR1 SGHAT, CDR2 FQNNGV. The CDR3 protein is CASSLVVASSPLHF. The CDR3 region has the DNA TGTGCCAGCAGCTTAGTGGTGGCTAGCTCACCCCTCCACTTT.

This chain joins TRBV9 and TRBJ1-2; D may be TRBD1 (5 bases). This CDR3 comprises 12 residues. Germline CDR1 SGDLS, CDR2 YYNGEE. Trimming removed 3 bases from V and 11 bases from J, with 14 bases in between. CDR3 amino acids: CASSDGGLVYTF. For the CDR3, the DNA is TGTGCCAGCAGCGACGGGGGTCTAGTTTACACCTTC.

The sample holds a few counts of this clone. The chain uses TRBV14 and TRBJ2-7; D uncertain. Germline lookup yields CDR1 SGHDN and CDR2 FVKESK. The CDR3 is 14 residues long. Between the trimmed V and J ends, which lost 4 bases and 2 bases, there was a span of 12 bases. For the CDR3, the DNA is TGTGCCAGCAGCCCGAGAGGCTTACCCTACGAGCAGTACTTC. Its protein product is CASSPRGLPYEQYF.

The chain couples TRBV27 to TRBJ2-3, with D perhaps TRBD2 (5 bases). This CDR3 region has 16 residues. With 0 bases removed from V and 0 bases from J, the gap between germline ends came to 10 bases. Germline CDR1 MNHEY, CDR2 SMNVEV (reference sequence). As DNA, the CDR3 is TGTGCCAGCAGTTTATCGGACTCCGCTAGCACAGATACGCAGTATTTT. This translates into CASSLSDSASTDTQYF.

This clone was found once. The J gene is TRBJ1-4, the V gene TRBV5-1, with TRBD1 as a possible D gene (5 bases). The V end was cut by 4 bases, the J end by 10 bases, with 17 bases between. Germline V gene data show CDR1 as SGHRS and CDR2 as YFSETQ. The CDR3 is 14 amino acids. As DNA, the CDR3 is TGCGCCAGCAGCAATACAGGAGAGGTGGGAAAACTGTTTTTT. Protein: CASSNTGEVGKLFF.

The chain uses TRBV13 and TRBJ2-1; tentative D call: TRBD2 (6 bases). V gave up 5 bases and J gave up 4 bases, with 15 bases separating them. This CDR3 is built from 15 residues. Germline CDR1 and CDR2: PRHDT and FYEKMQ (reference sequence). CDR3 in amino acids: CASSRLGGLYNEQFF. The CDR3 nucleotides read TGTGCCAGCAGCCGCCTGGGAGGCCTTTACAATGAGCAGTTCTTC.

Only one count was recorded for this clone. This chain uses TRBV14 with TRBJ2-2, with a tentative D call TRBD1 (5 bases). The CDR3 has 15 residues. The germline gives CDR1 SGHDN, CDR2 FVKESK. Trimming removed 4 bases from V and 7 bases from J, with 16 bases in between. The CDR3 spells CASSPLQDRSGELFF. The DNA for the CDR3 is TGTGCCAGCAGCCCTCTCCAAGACAGAAGCGGGGAGCTGTTTTTT.

The CDR3 reads CASSQFREGNTIYF. The CDR3 DNA follows: TGTGCCAGCAGCCAATTCAGGGAAGGAAACACCATATATTTT. J is TRBJ1-3 and V is TRBV4-2, with D perhaps matching TRBD1 (5 bases). This CDR3 spans 14 amino acids. Germline V gene sequence: CDR1 LGHNA, CDR2 YNFKEQ. Deletions cut 2 bases from V and 4 bases from J, with 9 bases between.

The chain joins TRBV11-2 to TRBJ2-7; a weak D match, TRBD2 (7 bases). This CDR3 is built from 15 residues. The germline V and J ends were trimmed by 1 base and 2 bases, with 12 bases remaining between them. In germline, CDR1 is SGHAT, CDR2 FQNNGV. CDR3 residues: CASSLAPGGPYEQYF. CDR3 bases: TGTGCCAGCAGCTTAGCCCCGGGGGGCCCCTACGAGCAGTACTTC.

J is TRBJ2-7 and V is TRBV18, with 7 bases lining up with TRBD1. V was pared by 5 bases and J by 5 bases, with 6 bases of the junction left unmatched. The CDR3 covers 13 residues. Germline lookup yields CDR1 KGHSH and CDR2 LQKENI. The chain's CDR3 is CASSTDRVHEQYF. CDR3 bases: TGTGCCAGCTCAACCGACAGGGTCCACGAGCAGTACTTC.